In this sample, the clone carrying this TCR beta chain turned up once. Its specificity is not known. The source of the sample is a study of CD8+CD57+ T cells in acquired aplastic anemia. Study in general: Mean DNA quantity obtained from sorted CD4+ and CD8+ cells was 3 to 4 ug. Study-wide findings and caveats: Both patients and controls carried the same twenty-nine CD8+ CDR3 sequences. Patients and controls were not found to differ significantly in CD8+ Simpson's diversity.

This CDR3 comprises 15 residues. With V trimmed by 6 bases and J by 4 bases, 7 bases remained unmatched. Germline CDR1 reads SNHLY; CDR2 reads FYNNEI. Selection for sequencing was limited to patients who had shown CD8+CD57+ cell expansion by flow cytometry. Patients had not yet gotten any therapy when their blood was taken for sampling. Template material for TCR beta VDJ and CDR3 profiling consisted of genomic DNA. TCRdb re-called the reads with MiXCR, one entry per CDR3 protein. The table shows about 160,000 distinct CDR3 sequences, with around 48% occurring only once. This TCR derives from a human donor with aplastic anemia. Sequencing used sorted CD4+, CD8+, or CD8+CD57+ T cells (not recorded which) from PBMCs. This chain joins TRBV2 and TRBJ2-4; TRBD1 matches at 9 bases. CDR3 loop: CASSGTGTGKNIQYF. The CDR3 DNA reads TGTGCCAGCAGCGGAACCGGGACAGGGAAAAACATTCAGTACTTC.